This TCR beta chain was sequenced during a study of blood T cell repertoires in COVID-19. About the study: Acute and convalescent COVID-19 specimens originated in the United States, Italy and Spain. T cells, B-cell-depleted T cells, or PBMCs supplied cDNA or gDNA.

A single count supports this clone. At one boundary the junction diverges from the germline segment, which might be a read error. Germline CDR1 ENHRY, CDR2 SYGVKD. The CDR3 consists of 15 residues. How the authors handled the data: Amplifying reference gene primers gave estimates of nucleated cell counts. The assay was immunoSEQ multiplex PCR, and TCRdb's table has in-frame clones only and misses some. D and trimming were read from the DNA, whereas the V and J calls and clone size are those reported in that table. The sample yields approximately 250,000 clones, about 85% seen once. The sequence was collected from a man aged 35 to 55 with acute or convalescent COVID-19. The sequenced sample consisted of peripheral blood. The chain is built from TRBV10-3 and TRBJ1-1, with D perhaps matching TRBD1 (5 bases). The chain's CDR3 is CAISESLDRGTEAFF. Written as DNA, the CDR3 is TGTGCCATCAGCGAGTCCTTGGATAGGGGTACTGAAGCTTTCTTT.